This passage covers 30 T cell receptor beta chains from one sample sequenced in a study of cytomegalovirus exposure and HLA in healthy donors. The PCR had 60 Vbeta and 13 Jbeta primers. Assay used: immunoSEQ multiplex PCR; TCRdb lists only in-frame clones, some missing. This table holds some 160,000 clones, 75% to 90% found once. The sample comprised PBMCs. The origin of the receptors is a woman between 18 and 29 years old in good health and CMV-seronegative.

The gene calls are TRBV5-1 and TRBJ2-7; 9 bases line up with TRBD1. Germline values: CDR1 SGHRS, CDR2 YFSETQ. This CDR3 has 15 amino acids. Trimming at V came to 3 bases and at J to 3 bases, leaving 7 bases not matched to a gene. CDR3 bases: TGCGCCAGCAGCTCCAAGTCGGGACAGGGCTACGAGCAGTACTTC. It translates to CASSSKSGQGYEQYF.

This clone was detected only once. In DNA form, the CDR3 reads TGTGCCAGCAGCCCCCGGGACAGGGGGCCTAATGAGCAGTTCTTC. This translates into CASSPRDRGPNEQFF. The rearrangement uses TRBV7-2 and TRBJ2-1; 12 positions agree with TRBD1. Trimming took 5 bases from V and 7 from J; bases not matched to a gene: 6. In germline, CDR1 is SGHTA, CDR2 FQGNSA. This CDR3 comprises 15 residues.

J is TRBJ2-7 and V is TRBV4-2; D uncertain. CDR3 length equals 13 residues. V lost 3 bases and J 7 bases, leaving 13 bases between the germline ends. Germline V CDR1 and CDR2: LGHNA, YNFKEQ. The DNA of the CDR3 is TGTGCCAGCAGCCAGTCCTTAGGAGCTGAGCAGTACTTC. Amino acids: CASSQSLGAEQYF.

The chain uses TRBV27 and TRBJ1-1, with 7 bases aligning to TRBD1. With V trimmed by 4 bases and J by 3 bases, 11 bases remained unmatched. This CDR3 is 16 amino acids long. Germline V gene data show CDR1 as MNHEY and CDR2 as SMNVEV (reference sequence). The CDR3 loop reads CASSSGPGQGDTEAFF. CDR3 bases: TGTGCCAGCAGTTCAGGACCTGGGCAGGGGGACACTGAAGCTTTCTTT.

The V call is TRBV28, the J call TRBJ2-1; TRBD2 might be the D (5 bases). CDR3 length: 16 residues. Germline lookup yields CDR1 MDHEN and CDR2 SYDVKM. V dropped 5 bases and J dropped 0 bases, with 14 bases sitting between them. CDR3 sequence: CASSPAYGSSYNEQFF. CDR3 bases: TGTGCCAGCAGTCCAGCCTATGGGAGCTCCTACAATGAGCAGTTCTTC.

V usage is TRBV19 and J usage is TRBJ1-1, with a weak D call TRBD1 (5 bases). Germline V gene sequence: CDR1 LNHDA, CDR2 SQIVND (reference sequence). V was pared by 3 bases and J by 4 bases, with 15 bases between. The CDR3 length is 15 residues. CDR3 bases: TGTGCCAGTAGTATCATTTCGGCAGGGTCCACTGAAGCTTTCTTT. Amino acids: CASSIISAGSTEAFF. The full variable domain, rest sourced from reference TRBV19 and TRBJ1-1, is DGGITQSPKYLFRKEGQNVTLSCEQNLNHDAMYWYRQDPGQGLRLIYYSQIVNDFQKGDIAEGYSVSREKKESFPLTVTSAQKNPTAFYLCASSIISAGSTEAFFGQGTRLTVV.

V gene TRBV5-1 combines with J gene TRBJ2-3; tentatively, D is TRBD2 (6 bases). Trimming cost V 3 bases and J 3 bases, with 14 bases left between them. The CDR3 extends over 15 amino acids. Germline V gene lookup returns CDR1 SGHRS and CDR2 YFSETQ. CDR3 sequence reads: CASSSMMGGTDTQYF. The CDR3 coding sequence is TGCGCCAGCAGCTCGATGATGGGGGGAACAGATACGCAGTATTTT.

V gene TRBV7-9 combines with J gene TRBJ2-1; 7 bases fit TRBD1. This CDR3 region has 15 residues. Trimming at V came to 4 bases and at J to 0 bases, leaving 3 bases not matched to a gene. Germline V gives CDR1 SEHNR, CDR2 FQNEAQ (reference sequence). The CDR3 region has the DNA TGTGCCAGCAGCTGGGACAGCAGCTCCTACAATGAGCAGTTCTTC. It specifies CASSWDSSSYNEQFF.

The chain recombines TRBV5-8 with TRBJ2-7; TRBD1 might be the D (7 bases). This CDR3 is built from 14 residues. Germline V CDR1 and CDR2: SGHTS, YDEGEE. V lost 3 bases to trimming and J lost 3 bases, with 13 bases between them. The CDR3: CASSSTGRLYEQYF. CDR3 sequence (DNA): TGTGCCAGCAGCTCGACAGGGAGGCTCTACGAGCAGTACTTC.

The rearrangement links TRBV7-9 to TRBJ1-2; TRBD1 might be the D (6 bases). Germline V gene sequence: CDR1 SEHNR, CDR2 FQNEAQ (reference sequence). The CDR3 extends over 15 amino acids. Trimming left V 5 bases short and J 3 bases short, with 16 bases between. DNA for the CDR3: TGTGCCAGCAGCCTTAGAACAGGGATCGACTATGGCTACACCTTC. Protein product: CASSLRTGIDYGYTF. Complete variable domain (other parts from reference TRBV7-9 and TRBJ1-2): DTGVSQNPRHKITKRGQNVTFRCDPISEHNRLYWYRQTLGQGPEFLTYFQNEAQLEKSRLLSDRFSAERPKGSFSTLEIQRTEQGDSAMYLCASSLRTGIDYGYTFGSGTRLTVV.

This chain's CDR3 is CASSLIIPQDYAGELFF. The CDR3 bases are TGCGCCAGCAGTTTAATAATACCCCAGGATTATGCCGGGGAGCTGTTTTTT. This chain connects TRBV23-1 to TRBJ2-2, with no clear D. TRBV23-1 is assigned to the ORF class and has an uncertain function. CDR3 length equals 17 residues. The ends were cut back, 5 bases at V and 6 bases at J, with 22 bases in the middle.

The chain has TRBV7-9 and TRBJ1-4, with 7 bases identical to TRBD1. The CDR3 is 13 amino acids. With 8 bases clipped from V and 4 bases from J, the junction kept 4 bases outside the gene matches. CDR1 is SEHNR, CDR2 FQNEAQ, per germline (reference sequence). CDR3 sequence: CASLGTVNEKLFF. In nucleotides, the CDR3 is TGTGCCAGCTTGGGGACAGTTAATGAAAAACTGTTTTTT.

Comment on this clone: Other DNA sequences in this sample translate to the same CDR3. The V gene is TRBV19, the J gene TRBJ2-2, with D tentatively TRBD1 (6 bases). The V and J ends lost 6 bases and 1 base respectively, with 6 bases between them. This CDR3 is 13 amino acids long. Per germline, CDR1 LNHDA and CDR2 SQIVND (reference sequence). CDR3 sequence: CASSRGNTGELFF. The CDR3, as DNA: TGTGCCAGTAGCAGGGGGAACACCGGGGAGCTGTTTTTT.

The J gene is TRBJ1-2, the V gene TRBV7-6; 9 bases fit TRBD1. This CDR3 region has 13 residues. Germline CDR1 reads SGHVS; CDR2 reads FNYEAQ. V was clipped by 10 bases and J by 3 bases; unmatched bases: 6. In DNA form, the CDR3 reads TGTGCCACGACAGGGGGTTATCACTATGGCTACACCTTC. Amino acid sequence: CATTGGYHYGYTF.

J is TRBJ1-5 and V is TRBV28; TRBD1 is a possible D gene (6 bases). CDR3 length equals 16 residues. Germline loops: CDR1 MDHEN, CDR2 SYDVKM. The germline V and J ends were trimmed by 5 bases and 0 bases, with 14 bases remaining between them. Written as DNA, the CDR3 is TGTGCCAGCAGTCCGACTCTGGACAGTAGCAATCAGCCCCAGCATTTT. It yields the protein CASSPTLDSSNQPQHF.

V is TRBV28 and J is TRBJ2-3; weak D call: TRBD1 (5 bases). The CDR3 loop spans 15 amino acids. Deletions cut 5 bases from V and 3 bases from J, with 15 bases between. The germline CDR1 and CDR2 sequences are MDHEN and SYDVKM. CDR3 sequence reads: CASSLDQGWTDTQYF. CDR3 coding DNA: TGTGCCAGCAGTCTAGATCAGGGTTGGACAGATACGCAGTATTTT.

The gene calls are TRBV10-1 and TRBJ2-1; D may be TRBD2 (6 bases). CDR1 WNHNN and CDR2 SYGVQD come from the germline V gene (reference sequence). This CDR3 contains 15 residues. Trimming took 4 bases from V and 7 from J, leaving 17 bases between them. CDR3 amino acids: CASSVTGEVRNEQFF. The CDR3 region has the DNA TGCGCCAGCAGTGTTACGGGAGAGGTCCGGAATGAGCAGTTCTTC.

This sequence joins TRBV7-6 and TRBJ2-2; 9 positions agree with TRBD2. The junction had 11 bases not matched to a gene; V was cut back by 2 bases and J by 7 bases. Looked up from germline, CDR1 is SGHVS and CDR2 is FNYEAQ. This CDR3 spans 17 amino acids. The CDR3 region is CASSLTLPAGGRGELFF. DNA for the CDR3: TGTGCCAGCAGCTTAACCCTCCCAGCGGGGGGACGCGGGGAGCTGTTTTTT.

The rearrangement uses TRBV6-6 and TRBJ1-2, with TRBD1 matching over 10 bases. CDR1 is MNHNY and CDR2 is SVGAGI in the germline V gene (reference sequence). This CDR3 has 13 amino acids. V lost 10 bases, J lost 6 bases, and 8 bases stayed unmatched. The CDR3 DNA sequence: TGTGCCATACCAAGACAGGGGGCCGATGGCTACACCTTC. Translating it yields CAIPRQGADGYTF.

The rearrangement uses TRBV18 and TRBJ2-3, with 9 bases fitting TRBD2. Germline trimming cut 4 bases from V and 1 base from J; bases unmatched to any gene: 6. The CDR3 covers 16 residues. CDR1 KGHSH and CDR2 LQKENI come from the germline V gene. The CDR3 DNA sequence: TGTGCCAGCTCACGGGCTAGCGGGATGGGCACAGATACGCAGTATTTT. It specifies CASSRASGMGTDTQYF.

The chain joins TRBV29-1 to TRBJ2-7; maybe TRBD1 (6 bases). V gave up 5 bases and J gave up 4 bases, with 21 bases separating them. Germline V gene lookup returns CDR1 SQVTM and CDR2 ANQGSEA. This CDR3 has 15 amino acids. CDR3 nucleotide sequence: TGCAGCGTTCCTGACAGGCCCCCTCCCCCGTACGAGCAGTACTTC. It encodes CSVPDRPPPPYEQYF.

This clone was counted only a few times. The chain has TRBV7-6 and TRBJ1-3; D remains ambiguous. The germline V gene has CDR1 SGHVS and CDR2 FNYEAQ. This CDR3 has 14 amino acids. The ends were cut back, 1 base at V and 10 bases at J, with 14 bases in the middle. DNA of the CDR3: TGTGCCAGCAGCTTAGGCCCCCCCCCGGGAACCATATATTTT. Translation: CASSLGPPPGTIYF.

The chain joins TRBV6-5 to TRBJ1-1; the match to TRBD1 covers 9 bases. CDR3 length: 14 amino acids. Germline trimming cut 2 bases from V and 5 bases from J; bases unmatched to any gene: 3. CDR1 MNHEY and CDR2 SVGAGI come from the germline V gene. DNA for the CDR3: TGTGCCAGCAGTTACGACAGGGGGGGGACTGAAGCTTTCTTT. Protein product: CASSYDRGGTEAFF.

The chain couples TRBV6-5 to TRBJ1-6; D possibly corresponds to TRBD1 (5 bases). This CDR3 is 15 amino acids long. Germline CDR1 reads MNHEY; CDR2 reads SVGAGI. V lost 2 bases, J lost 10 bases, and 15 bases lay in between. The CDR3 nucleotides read TGTGCCAGCAGTTACGAGCAGGGTATGGGATCACCCCTCCACTTT. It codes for CASSYEQGMGSPLHF.

CDR3 sequence reads: CASRNVRGQETQYF. The CDR3 coding sequence is TGTGCCAGCAGGAACGTTCGGGGCCAAGAGACCCAGTACTTC. The chain recombines TRBV11-2 with TRBJ2-5; a weak D match, TRBD2 (5 bases). The ends were cut back, 6 bases at V and 1 base at J, with 12 bases in the middle. Germline V gives CDR1 SGHAT, CDR2 FQNNGV. The CDR3 extends over 14 amino acids.

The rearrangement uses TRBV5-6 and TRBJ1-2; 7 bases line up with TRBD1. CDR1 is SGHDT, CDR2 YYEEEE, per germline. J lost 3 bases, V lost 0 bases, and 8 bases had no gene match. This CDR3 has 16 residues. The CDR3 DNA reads TGTGCCAGCAGCTTGGGGGACAGCTTTACTCACTATGGCTACACCTTC. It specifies CASSLGDSFTHYGYTF.

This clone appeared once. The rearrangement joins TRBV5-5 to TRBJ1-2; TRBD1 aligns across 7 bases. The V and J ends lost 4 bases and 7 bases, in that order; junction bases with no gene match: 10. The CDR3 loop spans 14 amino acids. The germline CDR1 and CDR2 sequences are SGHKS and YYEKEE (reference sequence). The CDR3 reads CASSGRDSQGGYTF. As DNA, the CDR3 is TGTGCCAGCAGCGGCAGGGACAGCCAGGGTGGCTACACCTTC.

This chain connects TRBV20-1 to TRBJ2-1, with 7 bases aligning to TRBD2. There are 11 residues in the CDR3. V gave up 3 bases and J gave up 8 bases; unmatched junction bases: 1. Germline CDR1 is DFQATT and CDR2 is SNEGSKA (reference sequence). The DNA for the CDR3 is TGCAGTGCTAGGGGGGGGTATGAGCAGTTCTTC. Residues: CSARGGYEQFF.

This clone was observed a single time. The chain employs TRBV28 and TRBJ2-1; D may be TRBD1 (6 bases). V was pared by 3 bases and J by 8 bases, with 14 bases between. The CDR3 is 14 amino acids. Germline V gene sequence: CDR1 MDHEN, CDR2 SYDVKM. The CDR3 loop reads CASSFLGAEYEQFF. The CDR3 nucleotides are TGTGCCAGCAGTTTTTTGGGGGCTGAGTATGAGCAGTTCTTC.

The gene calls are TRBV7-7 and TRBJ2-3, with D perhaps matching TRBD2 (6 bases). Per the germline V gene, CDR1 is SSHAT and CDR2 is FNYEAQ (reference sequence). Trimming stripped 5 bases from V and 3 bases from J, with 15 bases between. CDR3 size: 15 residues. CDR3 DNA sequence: TGTGCCAGCAGCCCATTCGGGGGTAGGACAGATACGCAGTATTTT. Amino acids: CASSPFGGRTDTQYF.